This passage covers 21 T cell receptor beta chains from one sample sequenced in a study of siplizumab effects on memory and regulatory T cells. The repertoire was sequenced with immunoSEQ multiplex PCR; TCRdb's copy has only in-frame clones and lacks some. The sample yields over 85,000 clones, approximately 90% seen once. The sample taken for sequencing was CD4+ T cells sorted from blood. The receptors were gathered from a human donor in good health.

This clone was picked up one time. The chain is built from TRBV4-1 and TRBJ1-2; possible D gene TRBD1, 6 bases. This CDR3 is built from 16 residues. Trimming cost V 2 bases and J 2 bases, with 15 bases left between them. Germline CDR1 and CDR2: MGHRA and YSYEKL. DNA for the CDR3: TGCGCCAGCAGCCAAAATGGGGCAGGGGTAAACTATGGCTACACCTTC. It is translated as CASSQNGAGVNYGYTF.

V is TRBV27 and J is TRBJ1-1; possible D gene TRBD1, 5 bases. V lost 3 bases to trimming and J lost 8 bases, with 13 bases between them. Germline CDR1 is MNHEY and CDR2 is SMNVEV (reference sequence). This CDR3 is 13 amino acids long. As DNA, the CDR3 is TGTGCCAGCAGTTTCCTCCGGACAAAGGAAGCTTTCTTT. Translation gives CASSFLRTKEAFF.

The chain is built from TRBV10-1 and TRBJ2-2, with TRBD1 identical over 8 bases. The V gene's germline CDR1 is WNHNN and CDR2 SYGVQD (reference sequence). The CDR3 runs 18 residues. Trimming at V came to 0 bases and at J to 4 bases, leaving 10 bases not matched to a gene. CDR3 nucleotide sequence: TGCGCCAGCAGTGAGTCTTTGAGGCAGGGGGCCCTCACCGGGGAGCTGTTTTTT. Protein sequence: CASSESLRQGALTGELFF.

The gene calls are TRBV28 and TRBJ2-1; D is ambiguous. Between the trimmed V and J ends, which lost 5 bases and 0 bases, there was a span of 5 bases. Germline CDR1 is MDHEN and CDR2 is SYDVKM. The CDR3 is made up of 13 amino acids. DNA of the CDR3: TGTGCCAGCAGTCCCCCCTCCTACAATGAGCAGTTCTTC. Residues: CASSPPSYNEQFF.

Concerning this clone: The same CDR3 arises from other DNA sequences in this sample as well. The J gene is TRBJ1-2, the V gene TRBV15; TRBD1 matches 7 bases. CDR1 is LNHNV, CDR2 YYDKDF, per germline (reference sequence). The CDR3 spans 13 residues. Losses at the gene ends were 4 bases for V and 8 bases for J; bases not matched to a gene: 7. The DNA of the CDR3 is TGTGCCACCAGCATGCGGGGGACAGTCGGCTACACCTTC. Amino acids: CATSMRGTVGYTF.

J is TRBJ1-4 and V is TRBV5-1; D remains unclear. Trimming pared 0 bases from V and 0 bases from J, leaving 3 bases between. The CDR3 covers 14 residues. Germline V lookup: CDR1 SGHRS, CDR2 YFSETQ. In nucleotides, the CDR3 is TGCGCCAGCAGCTTGGGAACAACTAATGAAAAACTGTTTTTT. This translates into CASSLGTTNEKLFF.

The gene calls are TRBV10-1 and TRBJ2-2; D is possibly TRBD1 or TRBD2 (5 bases each). V lost 5 bases and J lost 1, with 11 bases in between. The CDR3 covers 15 residues. Germline assignment: CDR1 WNHNN and CDR2 SYGVQD (reference sequence). CDR3 in DNA: TGCGCCAGCAGTCGGACACTAGGGAACACCGGGGAGCTGTTTTTT. Translation gives CASSRTLGNTGELFF.

The rearrangement joins TRBV5-1 to TRBJ1-6; no firm D call. V dropped 0 bases and J dropped 10 bases, with 11 bases sitting between them. The length of the CDR3 is 14 residues. The V gene's germline CDR1 is SGHRS and CDR2 YFSETQ. The CDR3 DNA reads as TGCGCCAGCAGCTTGGGTTCCAGTGAATCACCCCTCCACTTT. This gives the protein CASSLGSSESPLHF.

This clone has just a few counts. Other nucleotide sequences from this sample produce the same CDR3. The J gene is TRBJ2-3, the V gene TRBV5-1; TRBD2 aligns across 7 bases. This CDR3 contains 15 residues. J lost 0 bases, V lost 3 bases, and 4 bases had no gene match. The germline gives CDR1 SGHRS, CDR2 YFSETQ. The CDR3 spells CASSSSSGSTDTQYF. For the CDR3, the DNA is TGCGCCAGCAGCTCTTCTAGCGGAAGCACAGATACGCAGTATTTT.

V gene TRBV19 combines with J gene TRBJ2-7; 7 nucleotides line up with TRBD1. Germline V gives CDR1 LNHDA, CDR2 SQIVND (reference sequence). The length of the CDR3 is 16 residues. With 5 bases clipped from V and 3 bases from J, the junction kept 13 bases outside the gene matches. The CDR3 loop is CASSPPTDRPIYEQYF. The CDR3 DNA is TGTGCCAGTAGTCCCCCGACGGACAGGCCAATCTACGAGCAGTACTTC.

This chain uses TRBV19 with TRBJ1-1; D unresolved. Trimming removed 6 bases from V and 0 bases from J, with 11 bases in between. CDR1 is LNHDA, CDR2 SQIVND, per germline (reference sequence). This CDR3 region has 14 residues. CDR3 in amino acids: CASSPQGVNTEAFF. CDR3 sequence (DNA): TGTGCCAGTAGCCCACAAGGCGTGAACACTGAAGCTTTCTTT.

The CDR3 sequence is CASSLPGLYSNQPQHF. In DNA form, the CDR3 reads TGTGCCAGCTCATTACCAGGGCTGTATAGCAATCAGCCCCAGCATTTT. The chain is built from TRBV18 and TRBJ1-5, with D maybe TRBD1 (5 bases). This CDR3 region has 16 residues. V lost 5 bases, J lost 0 bases, and 14 bases lay in between. Germline V gives CDR1 KGHSH, CDR2 LQKENI. The full variable domain, rest sourced from reference TRBV18 and TRBJ1-5, is NAGVMQNPRHLVRRRGQEARLRCSPMKGHSHVYWYRQLPEEGLKFMVYLQKENIIDESGMPKERFSAEFPKEGPSILRIQQVVRGDSAAYFCASSLPGLYSNQPQHFGDGTRLSIL.

V is TRBV7-7 and J is TRBJ2-2, with D possibly TRBD1 on 6 matching bases. Germline V gene sequence: CDR1 SSHAT, CDR2 FNYEAQ (reference sequence). The CDR3 is 19 residues long. V dropped 1 base and J dropped 6 bases, with 24 bases sitting between them. For the CDR3, the DNA is TGTGCCAGCAGCTTAGTACGTTGGGGGCGCGACGAGAAGGCCGGGGAGCTGTTTTTT. Translated: CASSLVRWGRDEKAGELFF.

The J gene is TRBJ1-4, the V gene TRBV19; a weak D match, TRBD1 (5 bases). The CDR3 consists of 14 residues. V was clipped by 3 bases and J by 5 bases, with 10 bases between them. Germline V gene lookup returns CDR1 LNHDA and CDR2 SQIVND (reference sequence). The CDR3 nucleotides are TGTGCCAGTAGTATCCCCGGGGGGAATGAAAAACTGTTTTTT. Translating gives CASSIPGGNEKLFF.

This clone was found a few times. The chain carries TRBV27 and TRBJ1-1, with no clear D. The ends were cut back, 3 bases at V and 2 bases at J, with 10 bases in the middle. Germline V CDR1 and CDR2: MNHEY, SMNVEV (reference sequence). CDR3 length equals 14 residues. The DNA of the CDR3 is TGTGCCAGCAGTTTGGGCAGCATCAACACTGAAGCTTTCTTT. This codes for CASSLGSINTEAFF.

V gene TRBV30 combines with J gene TRBJ2-3; D might be TRBD2 (6 bases). The CDR3 loop spans 15 amino acids. Looked up from germline, CDR1 is GTSNPN and CDR2 is SVGIG (reference sequence). The ends were cut back, 3 bases at V and 9 bases at J, with 22 bases in the middle. This CDR3 reads CAWRGGPEGLGTQYF. For the CDR3, the DNA is TGTGCCTGGAGGGGGGGTCCGGAGGGCCTAGGGACGCAGTATTTT.

The V gene is TRBV5-4, the J gene TRBJ1-1; TRBD1 might be the D (5 bases). Trimming removed 5 bases at V and 3 bases at J, with 17 bases between. The CDR3 extends over 15 amino acids. The germline V gene has CDR1 SGHNT and CDR2 YYREEE (reference sequence). CDR3 residues: CASSFGGQGDTEAFF. Written as DNA, the CDR3 is TGTGCCAGCAGTTTCGGAGGGCAGGGCGACACTGAAGCTTTCTTT.

The chain is built from TRBV28 and TRBJ2-3; a possible D gene is TRBD2 (6 bases). Germline V gives CDR1 MDHEN, CDR2 SYDVKM. V gave up 5 bases and J gave up 11 bases, with 20 bases separating them. CDR3 length: 14 amino acids. The CDR3 sequence: CASSIPGGSPRQYF. For the CDR3, the DNA is TGTGCCAGCAGTATCCCTGGGGGGTCCCCGCGGCAGTATTTT.

The chain has TRBV6-1 and TRBJ2-7, with D tentatively TRBD2 (6 bases). Looked up from germline, CDR1 is MNHNS and CDR2 is SASEGT. This CDR3 is 13 amino acids long. Trimming removed 5 bases from V and 2 bases from J, with 10 bases in between. The CDR3 nucleotides are TGTGCCAGCAGTCTGGACTACGCCTACGAGCAGTACTTC. Amino acid sequence: CASSLDYAYEQYF.

The CDR3 DNA sequence: TGTGCCAGCAGTTACCTGGGCCCAGGGTCGAATGGCTACACCTTC. It translates to CASSYLGPGSNGYTF. The chain is built from TRBV6-5 and TRBJ1-2; TRBD1 might be the D (5 bases). Looked up from germline, CDR1 is MNHEY and CDR2 is SVGAGI. V lost 2 bases to trimming and J lost 6 bases, with 16 bases between them. The CDR3 is 15 residues long.

The chain combines TRBV30 with TRBJ1-5; D gene unclear. The CDR3 covers 13 residues. V gave up 0 bases and J gave up 2 bases, with 5 bases separating them. Germline V CDR1 and CDR2: GTSNPN, SVGIG (reference sequence). The CDR3 spells CAWSVGRNQPQHF. The CDR3 DNA reads as TGTGCCTGGAGTGTAGGACGCAATCAGCCCCAGCATTTT. Drawing the rest from reference TRBV30 and TRBJ1-5, the complete variable domain is SQTIHQWPATLVQPVGSPLSLECTVEGTSNPNLYWYRQAAGRGLQLLFYSVGIGQISSEVPQNLSASRPQDRQFILSSKKLLLSDSGFYLCAWSVGRNQPQHFGDGTRLSIL.